The clone carrying this TCR beta chain was observed at least ten times. This sample is drawn from a study of T cells after yellow fever vaccination. The CDR3 is made up of 14 amino acids. V was clipped by 6 bases and J by 0 bases; unmatched bases: 3. CDR1 and CDR2 (germline): MNHEY, SVGEGT. TCRdb recomputed calls from the 5' RACE reads with MiXCR, one row per CDR3 protein. The table includes tens of thousands of distinct CDR3 sequences, roughly a tenth detected once. The rearrangement uses TRBV6-2 or TRBV6-3 and TRBJ2-5; 8 nucleotides line up with TRBD1. The starting material was PBMCs, either bulk or a sorted T-cell subset (CD4+, CD8+, memory, or dextramer-sorted; not recorded which), obtained less than 16 days after the first yellow fever vaccination. The sequence was obtained from a man younger than 35 who received the YFV17D yellow fever vaccine. For the CDR3, the DNA is TGTGCCAGCAGGAGACAGGGGTACCAAGAGACCCAGTACTTC. Amino acids: CASRRQGYQETQYF.